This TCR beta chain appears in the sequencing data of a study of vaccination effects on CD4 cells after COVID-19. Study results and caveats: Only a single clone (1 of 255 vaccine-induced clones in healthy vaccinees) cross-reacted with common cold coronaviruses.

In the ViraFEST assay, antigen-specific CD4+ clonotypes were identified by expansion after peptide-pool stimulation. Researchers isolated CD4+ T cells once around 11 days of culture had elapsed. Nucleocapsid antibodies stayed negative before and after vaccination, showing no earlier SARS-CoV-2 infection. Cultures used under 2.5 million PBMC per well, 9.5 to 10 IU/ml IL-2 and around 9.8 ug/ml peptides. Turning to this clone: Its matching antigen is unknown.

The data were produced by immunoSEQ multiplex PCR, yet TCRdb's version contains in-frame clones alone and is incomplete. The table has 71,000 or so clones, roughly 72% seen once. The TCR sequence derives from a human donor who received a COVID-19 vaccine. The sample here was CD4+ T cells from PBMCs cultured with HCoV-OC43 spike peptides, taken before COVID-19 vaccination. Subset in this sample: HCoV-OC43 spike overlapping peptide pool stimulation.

The CDR3 spells CASSRNRDGYTF. The CDR3 nucleotides read TGTGCCAGCAGCCGAAACAGGGATGGCTACACCTTC. The chain couples TRBV11-2 to TRBJ1-2; D might be TRBD1 (6 bases). Per germline, CDR1 SGHAT and CDR2 FQNNGV. V was shortened by 5 bases and J by 6 bases, with 10 bases between the two germline ends. This CDR3 has 12 residues.